The rows below give T cell receptor beta chains drawn from one sample of a study of cytomegalovirus exposure and HLA in healthy donors. The protocol was immunoSEQ multiplex PCR, while the TCRdb copy is restricted to in-frame clones and leaves out a portion. The sample lists around 20,000 clones, 84% occurring once. Sequencing was performed on PBMCs. These TCRs come from a human donor in good health. CDR3s include the opening cysteine and the closing phenylalanine or tryptophan. Each record gives: clone size, D gene, V gene, J gene, CDR3 protein, CDR3 DNA. D genes are given only for firm matches. Some rows mark clone size as missing; the rest say once, few, many or name a class of expanded clone.

-	-	TRBV4-1	TRBJ2-7	CASSQDLSYEQYF	TGCGCCAGCAGCCAAGATCTCTCCTACGAGCAGTACTTC
-	-	TRBV11-2	TRBJ2-2	CASDRLLTGELFF	TGTGCCAGCGATCGGTTGCTCACCGGGGAGCTGTTTTTT
-	-	TRBV7-9	TRBJ1-2	CASSIRERSGYTF	TGTGCCAGCAGCATCAGGGAAAGGTCTGGCTACACCTTC
-	-	TRBV5-4	TRBJ2-2	CASSLVKNTGELFF	TGTGCCAGCAGCTTGGTCAAGAACACCGGGGAGCTGTTTTTT
-	TRBD1	TRBV11-2	TRBJ1-4	CASSLEGTGATNEKLFF	TGTGCCAGCAGCTTAGAGGGCACAGGGGCAACTAATGAAAAACTGTTTTTT
-	-	TRBV5-1	TRBJ1-2	CASSLEGFYGYTF	TGCGCCAGCAGCTTGGAGGGGTTCTATGGCTACACCTTC
-	TRBD2	TRBV10-3	TRBJ2-1	CAISEAGGPAWNEQFF	TGTGCCATCAGTGAAGCGGGAGGGCCAGCGTGGAATGAGCAGTTCTTC
once	-	TRBV18	TRBJ1-2	CASSPGQNYGYTF	TGTGCCAGCTCACCCGGACAGAACTATGGCTACACCTTC
once	TRBD2	TRBV6-4	TRBJ2-1	CASSEASGRYNEQFF	TGTGCCAGCAGTGAAGCTAGCGGGAGATACAATGAGCAGTTCTTC
-	-	TRBV7-6	TRBJ2-1	CASSLSRDGSRDEQFF	TGTGCCAGCAGCTTAAGTCGGGACGGGAGTAGGGATGAGCAGTTCTTC
once	-	TRBV21-1	TRBJ2-7	CASSLRGRVSSYEQYF	TGTGCCAGCAGCCTCAGGGGGCGGGTGAGCTCCTACGAGCAGTACTTC
-	TRBD1	TRBV18	TRBJ2-1	CASSPDRGGEQFF	TGTGCCAGCTCACCGGACAGGGGCGGTGAGCAGTTCTTC
-	TRBD1	TRBV10-2	TRBJ1-3	CASSDPGGLLWNTIYF	TGCGCCAGCAGTGACCCAGGGGGCTTACTGTGGAACACCATATATTTT
-	TRBD1	TRBV11-2	TRBJ1-1	CASSQQGAVAFF	TGTGCCAGCAGTCAACAGGGGGCCGTAGCTTTCTTT
-	TRBD2	TRBV7-8	TRBJ2-7	CASSLRTSGSDYEQYF	TGTGCCAGCAGCCTGAGGACTAGCGGGAGTGACTACGAGCAGTACTTC
-	-	TRBV5-6	TRBJ2-3	CASSFGGTDTQYF	TGTGCCAGCAGCTTTGGAGGCACAGATACGCAGTATTTT
-	TRBD1	TRBV7-9	TRBJ2-6	CASSWPGTGGSGANVLTF	TGTGCCAGCAGCTGGCCAGGGACAGGGGGCAGTGGGGCCAACGTCCTGACTTTC
-	-	TRBV6-5	TRBJ1-5	CASSPRGSNQPQHF	TGTGCCAGCAGTCCCCGGGGTAGCAATCAGCCCCAGCATTTT
-	-	TRBV7-2	TRBJ1-1	CASSPMNTEAFF	TGTGCCAGCAGCCCTATGAACACTGAAGCTTTCTTT
-	-	TRBV6-6	TRBJ2-7	CASSNGLVGHEQYF	TGTGCCAGCAGTAACGGACTTGTCGGCCACGAGCAGTACTTC
-	-	TRBV29-1	TRBJ2-2	CSVEKGGGHGELFF	TGCAGCGTTGAAAAGGGGGGGGGCCACGGGGAGCTGTTTTTT
-	-	TRBV19	TRBJ1-5	CASSISSNQPQHF	TGTGCCAGTAGTATTTCCAGTAATCAGCCCCAGCATTTT
-	TRBD2	TRBV18	TRBJ2-1	CASSHLTSGRSSYNEQFF	TGTGCCAGCTCACACCTGACTAGCGGGAGAAGCTCCTACAATGAGCAGTTCTTC
-	-	TRBV11-2	TRBJ1-3	CASSSRDTSSGNTIYF	TGTGCCAGCAGCTCCCGGGACACCAGCTCTGGAAACACCATATATTTT
-	-	TRBV27	TRBJ2-7	CATGGQRSYEQYF	TGTGCCACCGGGGGACAGCGCTCCTACGAGCAGTACTTC
once	TRBD2	TRBV7-2	TRBJ2-1	CASSLEGTSAYNEQFF	TGTGCCAGCAGCTTAGAGGGGACTAGCGCCTACAATGAGCAGTTCTTC
-	-	TRBV28	TRBJ1-2	CASSRYGGGNYGYTF	TGTGCCAGCAGCCGTTACGGGGGAGGGAACTATGGCTACACCTTC
-	-	TRBV7-2	TRBJ2-7	CASTHSAGSSYEQYF	TGTGCCAGCACCCATTCAGCGGGTAGCTCCTACGAGCAGTACTTC
few	-	TRBV5-1	TRBJ1-1	CASSLRSSGRFMNTEAFF	TGCGCCAGCAGCTTGCGAAGCTCGGGGAGGTTCATGAACACTGAAGCTTTCTTT
-	TRBD2	TRBV6-5	TRBJ2-7	CASTALAGVYEQYF	TGTGCCAGCACCGCACTAGCGGGAGTCTACGAGCAGTACTTC
-	-	TRBV18	TRBJ2-1	CASSPPSSTNEQFF	TGTGCCAGCTCACCACCGTCTAGCACCAATGAGCAGTTCTTC
-	TRBD2	TRBV18	TRBJ2-5	CASSPGMAGGQETQYF	TGTGCCAGCTCACCCGGGATGGCGGGAGGACAAGAGACCCAGTACTTC
-	TRBD2	TRBV6-5	TRBJ2-2	CASSSPASGGAGELFF	TGTGCCAGCAGTTCACCAGCTAGCGGGGGGGCCGGGGAGCTGTTTTTT
-	TRBD1	TRBV5-1	TRBJ1-2	CASSLYPGQGNNYGYTF	TGCGCCAGCAGCTTGTACCCGGGACAGGGAAATAACTATGGCTACACCTTC
-	TRBD1	TRBV7-2	TRBJ2-6	CASSLAGTGGPSGANVLTF	TGTGCCAGCAGCTTAGCCGGGACAGGGGGGCCATCTGGGGCCAACGTCCTGACTTTC
-	TRBD1	TRBV6-1	TRBJ2-1	CASSASTGGLYNEQFF	TGTGCCAGCAGTGCCTCAACAGGGGGCTTATACAATGAGCAGTTCTTC
-	TRBD1	TRBV5-1	TRBJ1-2	CASSHLGQGADGYTF	TGCGCCAGCAGCCACCTGGGACAGGGGGCGGATGGCTACACCTTC
-	-	TRBV4-1	TRBJ2-2	CASSKDTTGRVIWGTGELFF	TGCGCCAGCAGCAAAGACACAACAGGCAGGGTGATCTGGGGCACCGGGGAGCTGTTTTTT
-	TRBD1	TRBV28	TRBJ1-2	CASSSPGQGARSYGYTF	TGTGCCAGCAGTTCTCCGGGACAGGGGGCGAGAAGCTATGGCTACACCTTC
-	-	TRBV5-1	TRBJ1-1	CASIGQQNTEAFF	TGCGCCAGCATTGGACAGCAGAACACTGAAGCTTTCTTT
-	TRBD2	TRBV19	TRBJ2-5	CASIGGSAGESETQYF	TGTGCCAGTATTGGGGGGTCAGCGGGAGAGTCTGAGACCCAGTACTTC
-	-	TRBV11-1	TRBJ2-1	CASGGASYNEQFF	TGTGCCAGCGGGGGGGCCTCCTACAATGAGCAGTTCTTC
-	TRBD2	TRBV12-5	TRBJ2-3	CASGPPKRGREADTQYF	TGTGCTAGTGGTCCCCCTAAGCGGGGGCGCGAGGCAGATACGCAGTATTTT
-	-	TRBV6-4	TRBJ1-2	CASSDGSAYGYTF	TGTGCCAGCAGTGACGGGAGCGCGTATGGCTACACCTTC
few	-	TRBV27	TRBJ2-7	CASSRTRVMNEQYF	TGTGCCAGCAGCCGGACCAGGGTCATGAACGAGCAGTACTTC
few	-	TRBV9	TRBJ1-2	CASYSGNYGYTF	TGTGCCAGTTACTCAGGAAACTATGGCTACACCTTC
-	-	TRBV2	TRBJ2-3	CASSSILGRDTQYF	TGTGCCAGCAGCTCCATCCTAGGCCGAGATACGCAGTATTTT
-	-	TRBV6-1	TRBJ2-1	CASSAGHLTYNEQFF	TGTGCCAGCAGTGCGGGACACCTAACTTACAATGAGCAGTTCTTC
-	TRBD2	TRBV5-1	TRBJ2-2	CASRPTSGGNTGELFF	TGCGCCAGCAGGCCTACTAGCGGGGGGAACACCGGGGAGCTGTTTTTT
-	-	TRBV6-6	TRBJ2-1	CASSYPSLGEQFF	TGTGCCAGCAGTTACCCGTCACTAGGAGAGCAGTTCTTC
-	-	TRBV19	TRBJ1-1	CASSIDLRGNTEAFF	TGTGCCAGTAGTATAGATCTAAGGGGGAACACTGAAGCTTTCTTT
-	-	TRBV28	TRBJ2-1	CASSLWGAAYNEQFF	TGTGCCAGCAGTTTATGGGGGGCTGCCTACAATGAGCAGTTCTTC
-	TRBD2	TRBV7-2	TRBJ2-7	CASSSGSGTSFYF	TGTGCCAGCAGCTCGGGCAGTGGGACTAGTTTTTACTTC
once	TRBD2	TRBV6-5	TRBJ2-1	CASRWTSRYNEQFF	TGTGCCAGCAGGTGGACTAGTCGGTACAATGAGCAGTTCTTC
-	TRBD1	TRBV7-2	TRBJ2-7	CASSFGTASYEQYF	TGTGCCAGCAGCTTCGGGACAGCCTCCTACGAGCAGTACTTC